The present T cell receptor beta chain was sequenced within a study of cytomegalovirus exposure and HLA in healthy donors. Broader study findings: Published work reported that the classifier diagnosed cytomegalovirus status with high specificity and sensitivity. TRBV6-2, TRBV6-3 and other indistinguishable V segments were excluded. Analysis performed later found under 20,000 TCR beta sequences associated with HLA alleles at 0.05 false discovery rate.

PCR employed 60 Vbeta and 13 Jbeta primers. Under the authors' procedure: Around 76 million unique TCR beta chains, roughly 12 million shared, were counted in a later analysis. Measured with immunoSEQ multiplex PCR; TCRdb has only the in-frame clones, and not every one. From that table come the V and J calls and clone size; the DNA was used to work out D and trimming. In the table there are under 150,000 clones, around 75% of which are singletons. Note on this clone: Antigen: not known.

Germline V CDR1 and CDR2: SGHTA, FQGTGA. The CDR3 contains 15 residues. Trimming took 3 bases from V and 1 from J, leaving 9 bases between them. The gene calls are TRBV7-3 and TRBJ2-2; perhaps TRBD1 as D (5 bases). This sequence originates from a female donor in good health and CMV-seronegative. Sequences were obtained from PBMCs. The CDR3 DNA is TGTGCCAGCAGCTTGAACAGGCGGAACACCGGGGAGCTGTTTTTT. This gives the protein CASSLNRRNTGELFF.